This TCR beta chain was captured by sequencing in a study of blood T cell repertoires in COVID-19. Turning to the study itself: Whether acute or convalescent, the COVID-19 samples came from the United States, Italy and Spain. Nucleic acid was either cDNA or gDNA, and it came from T cells, B-cell-depleted T cells, or PBMCs.

Germline loops: CDR1 KGHDR, CDR2 SFDVKD. The CDR3 runs to 13 residues. About this clone: An end of the junction differs from the germline gene, which may be a read error.

Study processing details: Amplification of reference gene primers provided the estimated nucleated cell counts. The assay was immunoSEQ multiplex PCR, and TCRdb's table has in-frame clones only and misses some. V and J calls and clone size are those listed in that table; D and trimming were worked out from the DNA. The table shows roughly 39,000 clones, with roughly nine tenths occurring only once. Sequencing input: peripheral blood. The receptor's source is a human donor in a cohort sampled during active COVID-19. This chain connects TRBV24-1 to TRBJ1-2; 7 bases align to TRBD1. The CDR3 loop reads CATSDAPGQRMGF. CDR3 DNA sequence: TGTGCCACCAGTGATGCCCCGGGACAGAGGATGGGGTTC.